This T cell receptor (beta chain) was retrieved from a study of beta chain features in type 1 diabetes. Study results and limitations: Over-representation of high TCR-expressing cells was a possible consequence of cDNA sequencing.

The CDR3 is made up of 16 amino acids. The V and J ends lost 0 bases and 2 bases respectively, with 13 bases between them. CDR1 SGHTA and CDR2 FQGNSA come from the germline V gene. One heparinised blood draw, averaging about 100 mL, came from each donor. Sorted cells reached over 95% purity in every population. The isolated RNA, all of it, was reverse transcribed, so expressed TCRB transcripts were what got sequenced. Sequencing of naive, central memory and regulatory T cell samples gave an average of approximately 3.8 million reads. The assay was immunoSEQ multiplex PCR, and TCRdb's table has in-frame clones only and misses some. The sample carries 250,000 to 300,000 clones, under 8.5% recorded once. This clone was recorded a few times. Its antigen is unidentified.

The receptor was derived from a woman aged 18-35 years in good health. The V call is TRBV7-2, the J call TRBJ2-5; D gene unclear. The sequencing input was central memory CD4+ T cells from blood. The CDR3 reads CASSLALGPLQETQYF. CDR3 nucleotide sequence: TGTGCCAGCAGCTTAGCCCTCGGACCGTTACAAGAGACCCAGTACTTC. Combining the CDR3 with reference TRBV7-2 and TRBJ2-5 gives the whole variable domain GAGVSQSPSNKVTEKGKDVELRCDPISGHTALYWYRQSLGQGLEFLIYFQGNSAPDKSGLPSDRFSAERTGGSVSTLTIQRTQQEDSAVYLCASSLALGPLQETQYFGPGTRLLVL.